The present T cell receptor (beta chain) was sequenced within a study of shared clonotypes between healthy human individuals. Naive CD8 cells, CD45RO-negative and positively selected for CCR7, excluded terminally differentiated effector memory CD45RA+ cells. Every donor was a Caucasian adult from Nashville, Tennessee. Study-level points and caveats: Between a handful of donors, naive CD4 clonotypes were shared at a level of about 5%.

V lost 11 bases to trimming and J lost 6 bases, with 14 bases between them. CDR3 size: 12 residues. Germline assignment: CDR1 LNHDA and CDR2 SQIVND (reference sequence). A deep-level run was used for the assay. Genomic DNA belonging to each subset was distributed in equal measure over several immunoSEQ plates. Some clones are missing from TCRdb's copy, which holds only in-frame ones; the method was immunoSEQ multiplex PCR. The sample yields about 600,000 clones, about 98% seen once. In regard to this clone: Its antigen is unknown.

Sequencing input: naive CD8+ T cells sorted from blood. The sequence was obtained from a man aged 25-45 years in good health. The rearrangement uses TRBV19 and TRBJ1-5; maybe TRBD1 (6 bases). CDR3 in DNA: TGTGCCGGTGGGGGGCCTCTTCAGCCCCAGCATTTT. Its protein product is CAGGGPLQPQHF.